What follows are 10 T cell receptor beta chains derived from one specimen sequenced in a study of blood T cell repertoires in COVID-19. Assay: immunoSEQ multiplex PCR; the TCRdb copy retains only in-frame clones and omits some. The sample holds around 250,000 clones, roughly nine tenths seen once. The sequenced material came from PBMCs or T cells enriched from blood (not recorded which). Receptors were obtained from a human donor in a cohort exposed to, infected with or recovered from COVID-19 (not recorded which). The donor label of this sample is uncertain.

V and J are TRBV7-9 and TRBJ2-2; D unresolved. This CDR3 contains 14 residues. V lost 2 bases, J lost 2 bases, and 6 bases lay in between. The V gene's germline CDR1 is SEHNR and CDR2 FQNEAQ (reference sequence). The CDR3 sequence is CASSLLVNTGELFF. The DNA of the CDR3 is TGTGCCAGCAGCTTACTAGTTAACACCGGGGAGCTGTTTTTT.

The chain uses TRBV11-2 and TRBJ1-3; D might be TRBD1 (6 bases). The V gene's germline CDR1 is SGHAT and CDR2 FQNNGV. The CDR3 sequence is 17 residues long. V was clipped by 0 bases and J by 2 bases, with 14 bases between them. CDR3 sequence (DNA): TGTGCCAGCAGCTTAGATCCACGGGGGGCCACTGGAAACACCATATATTTT. Translation gives CASSLDPRGATGNTIYF.

The rearrangement uses TRBV7-2 and TRBJ2-1; D remains unclear. The CDR3 has 14 residues. V lost 5 bases to trimming and J lost 1 base, with 9 bases between them. Germline V gene lookup returns CDR1 SGHTA and CDR2 FQGNSA. CDR3 sequence reads: CASSPRGSYNEQFF. The CDR3, as DNA: TGTGCCAGCAGCCCCAGAGGTTCCTACAATGAGCAGTTCTTC.

The rearrangement links TRBV29-1 to TRBJ2-1, with D perhaps matching TRBD1 (6 bases). The V end lost 3 bases, the J end lost 4 bases, and 13 bases lay between the germline ends. CDR3 length equals 14 residues. Germline loops: CDR1 SQVTM, CDR2 ANQGSEA. The CDR3 region has the DNA TGCAGCGTTGACGAGGGGGTCATATACAATGAGCAGTTCTTC. As protein: CSVDEGVIYNEQFF.

This clone was seen more than once but under ten times. The chain recombines TRBV7-9 with TRBJ1-5, with D possibly TRBD1 on 5 matching bases. The CDR3 has 13 residues. V lost 3 bases and J 7 bases, leaving 10 bases between the germline ends. CDR1 is SEHNR, CDR2 FQNEAQ, per germline (reference sequence). This CDR3 reads CASSLGLEQPQHF. CDR3 bases: TGTGCCAGCAGCTTGGGGCTAGAACAGCCCCAGCATTTT. Based on the CDR3 plus reference TRBV7-9 and TRBJ1-5, the full variable domain is DTGVSQNPRHKITKRGQNVTFRCDPISEHNRLYWYRQTLGQGPEFLTYFQNEAQLEKSRLLSDRFSAERPKGSFSTLEIQRTEQGDSAMYLCASSLGLEQPQHFGDGTRLSIL.

This clone was seen a single time. The rearrangement joins TRBV11-1 to TRBJ2-7, with a weak D call TRBD1 (6 bases). Trimming took off 6 bases at V and 4 bases at J, with 16 bases between the two ends. CDR1 and CDR2 (germline): SGHAT, FQDESV (reference sequence). This CDR3 comprises 14 residues. DNA for the CDR3: TGTGCCAGCAGTCAAGGACAGCCGCAATACGAGCAGTACTTC. Translating it yields CASSQGQPQYEQYF.

The CDR3 here is CASSIIGQGASYNEQFF. DNA for the CDR3: TGTGCCAGTAGTATCATCGGACAGGGGGCCTCCTACAATGAGCAGTTCTTC. The gene calls are TRBV19 and TRBJ2-1; 11 bases map to TRBD1. The V and J ends lost 3 bases and 0 bases, in that order; junction bases with no gene match: 4. The CDR3 runs to 17 residues. Germline V gene data show CDR1 as LNHDA and CDR2 as SQIVND (reference sequence).

This chain connects TRBV30 to TRBJ1-4; 7 bases align to TRBD1. This CDR3 is 12 amino acids long. Germline lookup yields CDR1 GTSNPN and CDR2 SVGIG (reference sequence). The trim removed 1 base at V and 10 bases at J, leaving 3 bases unmatched. The CDR3 region is CAWSANRGKLFF. DNA of the CDR3: TGTGCCTGGAGTGCCAACAGGGGAAAACTGTTTTTT.

The chain joins TRBV10-3 to TRBJ1-5; 9 bases agree with TRBD1. Unmatched junction bases numbered 3, after V lost 3 bases and J lost 0 bases. The germline CDR1 and CDR2 sequences are ENHRY and SYGVKD. The CDR3 runs 16 residues. The CDR3 reads CAISEWGQGSNQPQHF. The CDR3 coding sequence is TGTGCCATCAGTGAATGGGGACAGGGTAGCAATCAGCCCCAGCATTTT.

The V call is TRBV19, the J call TRBJ1-4; 9 bases agree with TRBD1. CDR1 is LNHDA and CDR2 is SQIVND in the germline V gene (reference sequence). Trimming cost V 10 bases and J 7 bases; bases outside gene matches: 10. This CDR3 region has 14 residues. CDR3 sequence (DNA): TGTGCCACTTTCCAACAGGGGGCACGTGAAAAACTGTTTTTT. Its protein is CATFQQGAREKLFF.